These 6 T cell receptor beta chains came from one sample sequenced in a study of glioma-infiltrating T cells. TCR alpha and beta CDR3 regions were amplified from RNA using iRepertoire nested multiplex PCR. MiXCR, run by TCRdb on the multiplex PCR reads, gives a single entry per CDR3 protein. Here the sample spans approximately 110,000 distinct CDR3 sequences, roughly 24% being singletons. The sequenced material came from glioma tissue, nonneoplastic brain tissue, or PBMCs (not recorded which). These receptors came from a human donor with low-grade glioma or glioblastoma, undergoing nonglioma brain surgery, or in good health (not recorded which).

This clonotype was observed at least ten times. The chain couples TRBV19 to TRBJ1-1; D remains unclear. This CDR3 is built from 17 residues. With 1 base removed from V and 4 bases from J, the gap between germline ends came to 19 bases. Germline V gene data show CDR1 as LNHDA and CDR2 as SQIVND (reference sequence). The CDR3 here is CASSIVKTGGRPTEAFF. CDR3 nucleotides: TGTGCCAGTAGTATAGTCAAAACCGGTGGACGACCCACTGAAGCTTTCTTT. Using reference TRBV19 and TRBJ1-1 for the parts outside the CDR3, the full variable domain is DGGITQSPKYLFRKEGQNVTLSCEQNLNHDAMYWYRQDPGQGLRLIYYSQIVNDFQKGDIAEGYSVSREKKESFPLTVTSAQKNPTAFYLCASSIVKTGGRPTEAFFGQGTRLTVV.

CDR3 sequence reads: CASSIFDRSTGELFF. The CDR3 bases are TGCGCCAGCAGCATTTTCGACAGGTCCACCGGGGAGCTGTTTTTT. The chain employs TRBV5-1 and TRBJ2-2, with D possibly matching TRBD1 (6 bases). V shed 4 bases and J shed 4 bases, with 14 bases lying between them. There are 15 residues in the CDR3. Germline-derived CDR1 and CDR2 are SGHRS and YFSETQ. The variable domain in full, completed from reference TRBV5-1 and TRBJ2-2, reads KAGVTQTPRYLIKTRGQQVTLSCSPISGHRSVSWYQQTPGQGLQFLFEYFSETQRNKGNFPGRFSGRQFSNSRSEMNVSTLELGDSALYLCASSIFDRSTGELFFGEGSRLTVL.

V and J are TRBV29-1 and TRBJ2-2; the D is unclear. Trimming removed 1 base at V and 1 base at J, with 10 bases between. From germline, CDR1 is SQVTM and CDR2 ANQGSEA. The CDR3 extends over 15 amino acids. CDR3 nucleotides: TGCAGCGTTGAAGGGGCTGGGCTGAACACCGGGGAGCTGTTTTTT. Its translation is CSVEGAGLNTGELFF.

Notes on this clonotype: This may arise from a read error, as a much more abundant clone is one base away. CDR3 region: CASSVPEQGIYGYIF. The CDR3 DNA reads as TGTGCCAGCAGCGTCCCCGAGCAGGGAATCTATGGCTACATCTTC. The genes are TRBV6-2 or TRBV6-3 and TRBJ1-2, with D possibly being TRBD1 (5 bases). CDR3 length equals 15 residues. From germline, CDR1 is MNHEY and CDR2 SVGEGT.

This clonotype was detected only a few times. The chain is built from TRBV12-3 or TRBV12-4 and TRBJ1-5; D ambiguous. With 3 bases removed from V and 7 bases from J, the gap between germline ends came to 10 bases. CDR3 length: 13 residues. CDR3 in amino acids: CASSFTGSQPQHF. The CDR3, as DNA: TGTGCCAGCAGTTTCACGGGCTCGCAGCCCCAGCATTTT.

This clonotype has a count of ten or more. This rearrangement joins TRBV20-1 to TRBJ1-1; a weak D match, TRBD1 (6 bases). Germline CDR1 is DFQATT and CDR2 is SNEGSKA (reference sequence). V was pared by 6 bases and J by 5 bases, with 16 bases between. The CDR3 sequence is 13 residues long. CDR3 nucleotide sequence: TGCAGTGCACGACAGGCCCCCCGGACTGAAGCTTTCTTT. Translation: CSARQAPRTEAFF.